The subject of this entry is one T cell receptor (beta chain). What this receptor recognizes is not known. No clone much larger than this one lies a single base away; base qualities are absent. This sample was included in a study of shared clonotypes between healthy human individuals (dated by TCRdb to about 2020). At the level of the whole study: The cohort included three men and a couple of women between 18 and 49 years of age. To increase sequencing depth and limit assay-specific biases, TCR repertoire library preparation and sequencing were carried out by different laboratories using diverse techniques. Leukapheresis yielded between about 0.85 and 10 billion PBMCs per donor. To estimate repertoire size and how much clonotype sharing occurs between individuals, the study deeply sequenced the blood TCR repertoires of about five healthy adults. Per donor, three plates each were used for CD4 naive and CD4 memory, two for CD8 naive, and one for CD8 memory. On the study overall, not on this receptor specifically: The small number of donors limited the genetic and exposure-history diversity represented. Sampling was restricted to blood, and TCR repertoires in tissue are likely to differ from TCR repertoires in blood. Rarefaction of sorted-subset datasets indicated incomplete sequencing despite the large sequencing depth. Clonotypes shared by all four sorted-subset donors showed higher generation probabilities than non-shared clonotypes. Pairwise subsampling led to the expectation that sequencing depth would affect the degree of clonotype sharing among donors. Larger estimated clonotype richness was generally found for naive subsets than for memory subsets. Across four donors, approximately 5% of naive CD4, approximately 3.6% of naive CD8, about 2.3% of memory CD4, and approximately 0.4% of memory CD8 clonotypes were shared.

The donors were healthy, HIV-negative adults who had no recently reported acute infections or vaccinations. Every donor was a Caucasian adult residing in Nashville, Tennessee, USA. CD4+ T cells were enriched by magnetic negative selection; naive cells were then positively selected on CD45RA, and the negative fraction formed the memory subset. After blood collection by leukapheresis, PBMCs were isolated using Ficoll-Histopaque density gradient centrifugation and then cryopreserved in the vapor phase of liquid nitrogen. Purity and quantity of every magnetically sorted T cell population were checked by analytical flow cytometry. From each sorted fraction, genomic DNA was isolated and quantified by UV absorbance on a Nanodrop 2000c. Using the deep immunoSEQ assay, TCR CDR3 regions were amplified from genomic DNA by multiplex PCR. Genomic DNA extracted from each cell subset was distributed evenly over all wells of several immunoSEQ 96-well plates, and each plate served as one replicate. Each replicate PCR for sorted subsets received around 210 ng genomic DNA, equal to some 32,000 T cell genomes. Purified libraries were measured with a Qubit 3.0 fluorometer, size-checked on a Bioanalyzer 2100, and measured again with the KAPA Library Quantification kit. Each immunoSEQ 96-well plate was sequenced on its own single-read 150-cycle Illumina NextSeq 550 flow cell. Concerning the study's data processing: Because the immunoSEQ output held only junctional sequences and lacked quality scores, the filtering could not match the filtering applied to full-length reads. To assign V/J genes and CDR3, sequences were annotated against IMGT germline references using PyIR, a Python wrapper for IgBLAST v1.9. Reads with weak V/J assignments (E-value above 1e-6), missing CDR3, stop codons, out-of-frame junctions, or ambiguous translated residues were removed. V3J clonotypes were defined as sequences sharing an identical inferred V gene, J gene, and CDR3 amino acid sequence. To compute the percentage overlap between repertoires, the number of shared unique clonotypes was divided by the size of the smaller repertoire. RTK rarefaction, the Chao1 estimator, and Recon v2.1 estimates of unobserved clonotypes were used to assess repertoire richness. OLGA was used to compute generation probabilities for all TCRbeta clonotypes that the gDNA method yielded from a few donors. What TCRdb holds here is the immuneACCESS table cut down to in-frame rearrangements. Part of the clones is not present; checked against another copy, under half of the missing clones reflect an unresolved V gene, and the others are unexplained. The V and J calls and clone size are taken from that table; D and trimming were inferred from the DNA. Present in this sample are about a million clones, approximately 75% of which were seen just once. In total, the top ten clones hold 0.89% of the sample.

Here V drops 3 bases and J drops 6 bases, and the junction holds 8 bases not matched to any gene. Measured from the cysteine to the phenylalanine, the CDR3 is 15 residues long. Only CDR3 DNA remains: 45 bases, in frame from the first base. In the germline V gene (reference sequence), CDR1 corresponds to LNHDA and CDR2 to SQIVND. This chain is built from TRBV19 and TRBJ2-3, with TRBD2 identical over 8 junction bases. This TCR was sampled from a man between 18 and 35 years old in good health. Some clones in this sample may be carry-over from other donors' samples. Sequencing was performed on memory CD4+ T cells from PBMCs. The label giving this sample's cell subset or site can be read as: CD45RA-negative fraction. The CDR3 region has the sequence CASSMGLGHADTQYF. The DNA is TGTGCCAGTAGTATGGGACTAGGTCACGCGGATACGCAGTATTTT.